This T cell receptor (beta chain) was recorded in a study of early T cells in non-severe SARS-CoV-2 infection. Study-level results: There was a bias toward anti-spike CD8 responses in VDJdb matching, which missed private and CD4 specificities.

As to this clonotype: As yet, its antigen is unknown.

TCRdb itself ran the 5' RACE reads through MiXCR, one entry per CDR3 protein. The table records 65,000 to 90,000 distinct CDR3 sequences, 12% of them present only once. Sequenced sample: whole blood. This receptor was taken from an adult who was a healthcare worker with PCR-confirmed SARS-CoV-2 infection or an uninfected control (not recorded which).

CDR3 in amino acids: CASSLMGGPNGYTF. CDR3 bases: TGTGCCAGCAGCTTAATGGGGGGCCCGAATGGCTACACCTTC. This chain links TRBV7-9 with TRBJ1-2; maybe TRBD1 (6 bases). Germline V gives CDR1 SEHNR, CDR2 FQNEAQ (reference sequence). V lost 2 bases and J 6 bases, leaving 13 bases between the germline ends. The CDR3 has 14 amino acids. Full variable domain (missing parts from reference TRBV7-9 and TRBJ1-2): DTGVSQNPRHKITKRGQNVTFRCDPISEHNRLYWYRQTLGQGPEFLTYFQNEAQLEKSRLLSDRFSAERPKGSFSTLEIQRTEQGDSAMYLCASSLMGGPNGYTFGSGTRLTVV.